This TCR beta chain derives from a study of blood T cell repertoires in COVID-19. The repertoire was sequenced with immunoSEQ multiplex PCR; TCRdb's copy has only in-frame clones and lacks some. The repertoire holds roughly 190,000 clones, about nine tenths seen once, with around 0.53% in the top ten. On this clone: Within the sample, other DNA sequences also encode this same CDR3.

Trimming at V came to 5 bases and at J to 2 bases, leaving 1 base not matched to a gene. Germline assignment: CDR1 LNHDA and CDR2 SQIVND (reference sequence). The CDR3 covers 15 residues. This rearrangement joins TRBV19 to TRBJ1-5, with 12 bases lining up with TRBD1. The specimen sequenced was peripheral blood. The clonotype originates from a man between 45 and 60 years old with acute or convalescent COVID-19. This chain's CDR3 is CASSGTGGGNQPQHF. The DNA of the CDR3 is TGTGCCAGTAGTGGGACAGGGGGCGGCAATCAGCCCCAGCATTTT.